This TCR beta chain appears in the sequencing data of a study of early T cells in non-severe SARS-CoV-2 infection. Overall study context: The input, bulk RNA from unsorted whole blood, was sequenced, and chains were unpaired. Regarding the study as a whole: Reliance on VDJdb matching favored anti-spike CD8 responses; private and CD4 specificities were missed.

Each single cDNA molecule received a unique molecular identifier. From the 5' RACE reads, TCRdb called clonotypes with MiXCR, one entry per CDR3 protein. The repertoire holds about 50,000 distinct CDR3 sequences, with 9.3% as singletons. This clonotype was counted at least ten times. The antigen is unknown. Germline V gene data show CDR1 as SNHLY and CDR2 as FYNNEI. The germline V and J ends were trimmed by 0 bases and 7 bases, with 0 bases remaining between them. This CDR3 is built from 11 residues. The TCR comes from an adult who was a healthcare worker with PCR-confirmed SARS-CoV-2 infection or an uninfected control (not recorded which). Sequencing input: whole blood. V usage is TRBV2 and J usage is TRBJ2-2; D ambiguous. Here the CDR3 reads CASSEAGELFF. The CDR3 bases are TGTGCCAGCAGTGAAGCCGGGGAGCTGTTTTTT.